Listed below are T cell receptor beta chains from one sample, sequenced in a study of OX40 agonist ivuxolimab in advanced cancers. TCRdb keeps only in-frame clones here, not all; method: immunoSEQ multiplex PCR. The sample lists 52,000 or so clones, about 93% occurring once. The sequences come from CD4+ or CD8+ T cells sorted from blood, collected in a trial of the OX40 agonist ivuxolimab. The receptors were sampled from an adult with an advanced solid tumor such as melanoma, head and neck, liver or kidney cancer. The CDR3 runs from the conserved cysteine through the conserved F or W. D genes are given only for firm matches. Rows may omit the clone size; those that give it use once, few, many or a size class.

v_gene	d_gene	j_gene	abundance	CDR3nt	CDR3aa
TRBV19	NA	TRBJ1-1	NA	TGTGCCAGTAGTATGATGGCAGGGGCTAACACTGAAGCTTTCTTT	CASSMMAGANTEAFF
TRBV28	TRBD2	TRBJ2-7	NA	TGTGCCAGCAGTCCCTCCGGACTAGCGGGAGCGGGGCAGTACTTC	CASSPSGLAGAGQYF
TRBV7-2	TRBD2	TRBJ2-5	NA	TGTGCCAGCAGCTTAGTAATAGCGGGAGGGCCTGGGGAGACCCAGTACTTC	CASSLVIAGGPGETQYF
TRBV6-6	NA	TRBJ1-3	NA	TGTGCCAGCAGAAAAGGAAACACCATATATTTT	CASRKGNTIYF
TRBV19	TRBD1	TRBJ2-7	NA	TGTGCCAGTAGTATAGGGACAGGAGACGAGCAGTACTTC	CASSIGTGDEQYF
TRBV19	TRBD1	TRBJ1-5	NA	TGTGCCAGTGGGCACAGGGGCGCCCGATTTATTAGCAATCAGCCCCAGCATTTT	CASGHRGARFISNQPQHF
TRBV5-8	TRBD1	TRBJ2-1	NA	TGTGCCAGCAGCGACAGGGGGTATGAGCAGTTCTTC	CASSDRGYEQFF
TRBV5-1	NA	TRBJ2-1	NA	TGCGCCAGCAGCTTGATGAGCGGCCCTTACAATGAGCAGTTCTTC	CASSLMSGPYNEQFF
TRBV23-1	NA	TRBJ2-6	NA	TGCGCCAGCGAGGGGAGGGGGCCATCTGGGGCCAACGTCCTGACTTTC	CASEGRGPSGANVLTF
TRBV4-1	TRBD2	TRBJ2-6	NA	TGCGCCAGCAGCCAACAAGTAGGTCCCAGGGAGGGCAACGTCCTGACTTTC	CASSQQVGPREGNVLTF
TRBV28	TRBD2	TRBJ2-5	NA	TGTGCCAGCAGTCCGGGGGCTAGCGGGAGGCACGAGACCCAGTACTTC	CASSPGASGRHETQYF
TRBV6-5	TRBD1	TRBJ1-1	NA	TGTGCCAGCAGTTACTCGACAGGGGGAAGAGCTGAAGCTTTCTTT	CASSYSTGGRAEAFF
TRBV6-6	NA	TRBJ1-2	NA	TGTGCCAGCAGCCCCCAAAGGAGGGGGGGGGCCAATGGCTACACCTTC	CASSPQRRGGANGYTF
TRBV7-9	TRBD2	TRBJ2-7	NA	TGTGCCAGCAGCTTACTAGGAGATAGCGGGGCCTACGAGCAGTACTTC	CASSLLGDSGAYEQYF
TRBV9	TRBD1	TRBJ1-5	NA	TGTGCCAGCGGACCCGGGACAGGGGCTTATAGCAATCAGCCCCAGCATTTT	CASGPGTGAYSNQPQHF
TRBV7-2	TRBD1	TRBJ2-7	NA	TGTGCCAGCAGCTTGTCCTGGACAGGGTTGTACGAGCAGTACTTC	CASSLSWTGLYEQYF
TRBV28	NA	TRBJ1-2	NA	TGTGCCAGCAGTCCAGGACGGACCTATGGCTACACCTTC	CASSPGRTYGYTF
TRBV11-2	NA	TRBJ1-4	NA	TGTGCCAGCAGCGAGTCAGGGGTAGGAGGCGAAAAACTGTTTTTT	CASSESGVGGEKLFF
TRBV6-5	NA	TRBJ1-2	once	TGTGCCAGCAGCGCAGGGGACTATGGCTACACCTTC	CASSAGDYGYTF
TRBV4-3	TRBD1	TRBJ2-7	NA	TGCGCCAGCAGCCAAGAACAGGGGGGCTACGAGCAGTACTTC	CASSQEQGGYEQYF
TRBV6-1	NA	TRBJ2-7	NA	TGTGCCAGCAGTGAAGTCGCAGGGACCCCTTACGAGCAGTACTTC	CASSEVAGTPYEQYF
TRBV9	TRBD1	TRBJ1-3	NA	TGTGCCAGCAGCGCAGGATCGACAGGGGATCTTGGCACCATATATTTT	CASSAGSTGDLGTIYF
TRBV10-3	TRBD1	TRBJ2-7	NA	TGTGCCATCAGTGAACCGGGACAGGGGTTATACGAGCAGTACTTC	CAISEPGQGLYEQYF
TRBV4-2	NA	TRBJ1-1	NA	TGTGCCAGCAGCCAACAGACGAACACTGAAGCTTTCTTT	CASSQQTNTEAFF
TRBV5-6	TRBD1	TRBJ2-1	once	TGTGCCAGCAGCTTGTACTCAGGGGGCACGCCCTACAATGAGCAGTTCTTC	CASSLYSGGTPYNEQFF
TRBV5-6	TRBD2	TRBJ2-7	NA	TGTGCAACTCTGAAAGCGGGAGGCCTCTACGAGCAGTACTTC	CATLKAGGLYEQYF
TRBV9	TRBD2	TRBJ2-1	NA	TGTGCCAGCAGCGATAGCGGGATCGCCTACAATGAGCAGTTCTTC	CASSDSGIAYNEQFF
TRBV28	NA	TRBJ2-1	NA	TGTGCCAGCAGTTTTTGGCGGGCCCAGACTCTCTACTACAATGAGCAGTTCTTC	CASSFWRAQTLYYNEQFF
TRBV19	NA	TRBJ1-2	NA	TGTGCCAGTTACGGGGTTGGCTACACCTTC	CASYGVGYTF
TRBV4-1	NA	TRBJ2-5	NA	TGCGCCAGCAGCTTACCCGAAGAGACCCAGTACTTC	CASSLPEETQYF
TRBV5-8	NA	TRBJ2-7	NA	TGTGCCAGCAGGGAGGGTTTCTACGAGCAGTACTTC	CASREGFYEQYF
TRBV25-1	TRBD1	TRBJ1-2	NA	TGTGCCAGCAGTTGGCCGGGACAGGGACACTATGGCTACACCTTC	CASSWPGQGHYGYTF
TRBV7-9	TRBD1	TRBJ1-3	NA	TGTGCCAGCAGATCAGGGGGTCTCTCTGGAAACACCATATATTTT	CASRSGGLSGNTIYF
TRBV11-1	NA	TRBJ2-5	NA	TGTGCCAGCAGCTTTTTGGGACCGCAGGGTGGGGAAGGAGAGACCCAGTACTTC	CASSFLGPQGGEGETQYF
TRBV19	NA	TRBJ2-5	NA	TGTGCCAGTAGTATTAGTCCTGCAGAGACCCAGTACTTC	CASSISPAETQYF
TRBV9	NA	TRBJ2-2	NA	TGTGCCAGCAGCGCACCAATTACAGACACCGGGGAGCTGTTTTTT	CASSAPITDTGELFF
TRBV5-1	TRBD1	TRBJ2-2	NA	TGCGCCTGCACCCCTCTTACAGGGGGCCGGACCGGGGAGCTGTTTTTT	CACTPLTGGRTGELFF
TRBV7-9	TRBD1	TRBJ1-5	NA	TGTGCCAGCAGCTGGGGACAGGGGGGAAATCAGCCCCAGCATTTT	CASSWGQGGNQPQHF
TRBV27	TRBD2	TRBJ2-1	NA	TGTGCCAGCAGTGGGGCTAGCGGGAGTAATGAGCAGTTCTTC	CASSGASGSNEQFF
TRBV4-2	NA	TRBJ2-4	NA	TGTGCCAGCAGCCAAGACAGGGAAAAAAACATTCAGTACTTC	CASSQDREKNIQYF
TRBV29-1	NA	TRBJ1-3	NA	TGCAGCGTTGAAGAATTGGGTACTGGAAACACCATATATTTT	CSVEELGTGNTIYF
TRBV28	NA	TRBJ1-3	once	TGTGCCAGCAGTTTTCCGGGTACCGGAAACACCATATATTTT	CASSFPGTGNTIYF
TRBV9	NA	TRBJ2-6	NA	TGTGCCAGCAGCGTAGAAGCGGGCCCTGGGGCCAACGTCCTGACTTTC	CASSVEAGPGANVLTF
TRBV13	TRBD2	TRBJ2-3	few	TGTGCCAGCAGCTTAGGCGGGAGGGTATCAGATACGCAGTATTTT	CASSLGGRVSDTQYF
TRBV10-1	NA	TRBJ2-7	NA	TGCGCCAGCTGGTATTCTGTCGGGAACTACGAGCAGTACTTC	CASWYSVGNYEQYF
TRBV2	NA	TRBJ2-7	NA	TGTGCCAGCACTGGAATCCTCGGGGGCGACGACGAGCAATACTTC	CASTGILGGDDEQYF
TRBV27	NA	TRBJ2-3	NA	TGTGCCAGCAGTTTCACGGGGGCCGGTACGCAGTATTTT	CASSFTGAGTQYF
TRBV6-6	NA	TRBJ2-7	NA	TGTGCCAGCAGTTACTCCCAAGCGGACGGCGAGCAGTACTTC	CASSYSQADGEQYF
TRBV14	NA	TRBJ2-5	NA	TGTGCCAGCAGCCAAGGGCTTAGGGAACTGGAGACCCAGTACTTC	CASSQGLRELETQYF
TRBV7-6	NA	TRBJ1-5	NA	TGTGCCAGCAGCTTAAATGGGGATCAGCCCCAGCATTTT	CASSLNGDQPQHF
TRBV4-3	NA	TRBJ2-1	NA	TGCGCCAGCAGCCAAGAGGGTAGCTGGAATGAGCAGTTCTTC	CASSQEGSWNEQFF
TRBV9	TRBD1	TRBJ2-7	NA	TGTGCCAGCAGCGTAGGTGACAGGGTCGACGAGCAGTACTTC	CASSVGDRVDEQYF
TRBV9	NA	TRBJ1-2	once	TGTGCCAGCAGCGTAACTAGGATGGGAGGGAACTATGGCTACACCTTC	CASSVTRMGGNYGYTF
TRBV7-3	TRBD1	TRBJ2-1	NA	TGTGCCAGCAGACGTAACAGGGGAAAGTTCTTC	CASRRNRGKFF